This T cell receptor beta chain was captured in a study of CD8+CD57+ T cells in acquired aplastic anemia. Whole-study context: Sorted CD4+ plus CD8+ cells gave DNA averaging approximately 3.2 ug. Study-wide results and limits: Significant differences in CD8+ Simpson's diversity were not observed between patients and controls. Patients and controls shared twenty-nine CD8+ CDR3 sequences.

CDR3 and TCR beta VDJ profiling relied on a genomic DNA template. TCRdb re-derived calls from the reads in MiXCR, one entry per CDR3 protein. The sample has about 270,000 distinct CDR3 sequences, 45% to 70% seen once. This CDR3 contains 14 residues. Germline V gene sequence: CDR1 SSHAT, CDR2 FNYEAQ (reference sequence). As for this clonotype: Its antigen is undetermined. A read error may produce the germline difference seen at one junction end.

This TCR was sampled from a human donor with severe aplastic anemia or a healthy control (not recorded which). V is TRBV7-7 and J is TRBJ2-5; D uncertain. Sequencing input: sorted CD4+, CD8+, or CD8+CD57+ T cells (not recorded which) from PBMCs. The CDR3 protein is CASSLRPSRETQYF. CDR3 nucleotide sequence: TGTGCTAGCAGCTTAAGACCGAGCAGGGAGACCCAGTACTTC.